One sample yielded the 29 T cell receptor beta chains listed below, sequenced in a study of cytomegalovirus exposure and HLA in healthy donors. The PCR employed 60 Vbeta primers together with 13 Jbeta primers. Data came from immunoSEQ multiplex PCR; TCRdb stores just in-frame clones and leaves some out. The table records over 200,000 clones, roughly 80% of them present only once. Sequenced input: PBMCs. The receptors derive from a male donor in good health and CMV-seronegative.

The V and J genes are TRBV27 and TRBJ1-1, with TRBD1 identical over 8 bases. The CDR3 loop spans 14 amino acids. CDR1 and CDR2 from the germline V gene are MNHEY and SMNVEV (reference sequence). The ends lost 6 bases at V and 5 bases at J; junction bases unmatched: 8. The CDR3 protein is CASRYQGAWTEAFF. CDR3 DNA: TGTGCCAGCAGGTATCAGGGGGCTTGGACTGAAGCTTTCTTT.

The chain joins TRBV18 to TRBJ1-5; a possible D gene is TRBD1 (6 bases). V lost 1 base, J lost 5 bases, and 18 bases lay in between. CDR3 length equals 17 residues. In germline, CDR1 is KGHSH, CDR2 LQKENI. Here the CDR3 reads CASSPHRTADSHQPQHF. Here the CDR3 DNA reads TGTGCCAGCTCACCACACCGGACCGCGGACAGCCATCAGCCCCAGCATTTT.

CDR3: CASSRGQAATNEKLFF. The DNA of the CDR3 is TGTGCCAGCAGCCGGGGACAGGCTGCAACTAATGAAAAACTGTTTTTT. V and J are TRBV4-2 and TRBJ1-4, with 8 bases lining up with TRBD1. CDR1 is LGHNA, CDR2 YNFKEQ, per germline. V lost 4 bases and J lost 0; bases outside the gene matches: 4. The CDR3 totals 16 residues.

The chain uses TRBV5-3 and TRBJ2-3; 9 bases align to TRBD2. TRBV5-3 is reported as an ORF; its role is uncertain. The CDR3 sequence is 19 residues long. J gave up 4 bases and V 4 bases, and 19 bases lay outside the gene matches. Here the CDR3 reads CARSASPNSGRVGPDTQYF. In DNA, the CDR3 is TGTGCCAGAAGCGCATCCCCCAATAGCGGGAGAGTGGGGCCAGATACGCAGTATTTT.

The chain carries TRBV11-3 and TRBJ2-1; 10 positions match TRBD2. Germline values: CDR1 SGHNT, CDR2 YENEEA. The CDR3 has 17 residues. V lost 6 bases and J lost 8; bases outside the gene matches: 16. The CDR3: CASSSRVGLASAYEQFF. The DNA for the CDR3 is TGTGCCAGCAGTTCCCGGGTGGGACTAGCGTCAGCCTATGAGCAGTTCTTC. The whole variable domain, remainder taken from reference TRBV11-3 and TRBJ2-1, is EAGVVQSPRYKIIEKKQPVAFWCNPISGHNTLYWYLQNLGQGPELLIRYENEEAVDDSQLPKDRFSAERLKGVDSTLKIQPAELGDSAVYLCASSSRVGLASAYEQFFGPGTRLTVL.

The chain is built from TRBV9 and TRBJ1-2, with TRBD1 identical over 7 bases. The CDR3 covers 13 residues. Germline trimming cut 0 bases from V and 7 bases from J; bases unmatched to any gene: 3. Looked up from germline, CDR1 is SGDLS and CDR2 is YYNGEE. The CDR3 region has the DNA TGTGCCAGCAGCGTAGTGACAGGGATTGGCTACACCTTC. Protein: CASSVVTGIGYTF.

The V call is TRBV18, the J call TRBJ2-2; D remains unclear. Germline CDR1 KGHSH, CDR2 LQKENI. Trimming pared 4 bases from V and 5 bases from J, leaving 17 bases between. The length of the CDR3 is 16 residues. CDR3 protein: CASSRLTTQHTGELFF. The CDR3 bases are TGTGCCAGCTCACGACTGACGACCCAACATACCGGGGAGCTGTTTTTT.

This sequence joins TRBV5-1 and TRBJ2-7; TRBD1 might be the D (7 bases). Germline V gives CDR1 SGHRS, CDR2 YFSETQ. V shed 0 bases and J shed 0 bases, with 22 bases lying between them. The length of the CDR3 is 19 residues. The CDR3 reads CASSLEPGDPGGTSYEQYF. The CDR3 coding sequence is TGCGCCAGCAGCTTGGAGCCTGGAGATCCAGGGGGGACCTCCTACGAGCAGTACTTC.

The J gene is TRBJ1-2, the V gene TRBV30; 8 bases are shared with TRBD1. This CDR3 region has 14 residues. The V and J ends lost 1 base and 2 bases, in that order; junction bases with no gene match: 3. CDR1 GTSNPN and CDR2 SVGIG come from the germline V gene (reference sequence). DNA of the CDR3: TGTGCCTGGAGTGCCTGGACAGGGAACTATGGCTACACCTTC. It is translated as CAWSAWTGNYGYTF.

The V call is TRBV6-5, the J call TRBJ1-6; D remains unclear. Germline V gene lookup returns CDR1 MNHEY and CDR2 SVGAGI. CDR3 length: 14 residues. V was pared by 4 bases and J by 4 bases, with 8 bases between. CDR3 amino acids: CASSFGEYNSPLHF. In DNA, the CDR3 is TGTGCCAGCAGTTTCGGGGAATATAATTCACCCCTCCACTTT.

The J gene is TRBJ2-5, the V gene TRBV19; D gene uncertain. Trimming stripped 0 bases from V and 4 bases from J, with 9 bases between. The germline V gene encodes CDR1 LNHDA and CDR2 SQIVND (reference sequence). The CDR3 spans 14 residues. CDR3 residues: CASSIDGFPETQYF. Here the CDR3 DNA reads TGTGCCAGTAGTATAGACGGGTTCCCAGAGACCCAGTACTTC.

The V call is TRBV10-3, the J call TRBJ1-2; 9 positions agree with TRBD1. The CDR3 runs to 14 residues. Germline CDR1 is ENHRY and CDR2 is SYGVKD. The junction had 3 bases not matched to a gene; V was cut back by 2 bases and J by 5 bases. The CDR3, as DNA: TGTGCCATCAGTGAGAACAGGGGGCAATATGGCTACACCTTC. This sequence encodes CAISENRGQYGYTF.

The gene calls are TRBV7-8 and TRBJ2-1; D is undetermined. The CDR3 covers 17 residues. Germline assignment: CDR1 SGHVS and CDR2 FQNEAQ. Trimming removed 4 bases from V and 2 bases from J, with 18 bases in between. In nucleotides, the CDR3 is TGTGCCAGCAGCTCTACACTCGAGCGTCGCGCCTACAATGAGCAGTTCTTC. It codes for CASSSTLERRAYNEQFF.

In nucleotides, the CDR3 is TGTGCCAGCGGGAACCCGCCAGGGTCCACTGAAGCTTTCTTT. It codes for CASGNPPGSTEAFF. This chain uses TRBV28 with TRBJ1-1, with a possible D match to TRBD1 (5 bases). The CDR3 has 14 residues. The germline V gene has CDR1 MDHEN and CDR2 SYDVKM. V was trimmed by 8 bases and J by 4 bases, leaving 17 bases between them.

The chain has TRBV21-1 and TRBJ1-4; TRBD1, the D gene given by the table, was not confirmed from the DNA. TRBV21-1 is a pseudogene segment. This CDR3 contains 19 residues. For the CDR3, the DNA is TGTGCCAGCAGCACCGTTCTCCCTATGGGGGACAGCCTTAATGAAAAACTGTTTTTT. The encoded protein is CASSTVLPMGDSLNEKLFF.

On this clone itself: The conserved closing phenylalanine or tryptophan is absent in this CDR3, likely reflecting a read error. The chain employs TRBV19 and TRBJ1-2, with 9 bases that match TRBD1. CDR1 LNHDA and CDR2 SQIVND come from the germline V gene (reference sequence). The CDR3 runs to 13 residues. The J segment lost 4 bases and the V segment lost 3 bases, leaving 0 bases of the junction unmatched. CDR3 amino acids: CASSMGQGYGYTL. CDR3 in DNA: TGTGCCAGTAGTATGGGACAGGGCTATGGCTACACCCTC.

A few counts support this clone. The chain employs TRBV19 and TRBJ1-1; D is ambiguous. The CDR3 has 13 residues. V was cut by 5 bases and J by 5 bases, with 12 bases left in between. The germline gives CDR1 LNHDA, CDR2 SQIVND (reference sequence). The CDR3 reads CASSPERNTEAFF. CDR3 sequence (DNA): TGTGCCAGTAGTCCGGAGAGGAATACTGAAGCTTTCTTT.

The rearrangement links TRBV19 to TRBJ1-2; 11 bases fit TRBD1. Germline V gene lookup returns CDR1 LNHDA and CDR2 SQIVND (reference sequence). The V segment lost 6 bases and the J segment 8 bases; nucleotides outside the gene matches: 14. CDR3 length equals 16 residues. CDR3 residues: CASRPNGQGAPRGYTF. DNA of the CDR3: TGTGCCAGTAGACCTAACGGACAGGGGGCGCCCCGCGGCTACACCTTC.

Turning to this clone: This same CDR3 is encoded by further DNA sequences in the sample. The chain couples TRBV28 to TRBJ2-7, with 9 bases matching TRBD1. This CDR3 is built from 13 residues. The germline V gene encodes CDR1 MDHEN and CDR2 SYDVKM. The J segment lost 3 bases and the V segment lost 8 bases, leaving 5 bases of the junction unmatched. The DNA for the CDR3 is TGTGCCAGCCGCCCGGGACAGGGCTACGAGCAGTACTTC. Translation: CASRPGQGYEQYF.

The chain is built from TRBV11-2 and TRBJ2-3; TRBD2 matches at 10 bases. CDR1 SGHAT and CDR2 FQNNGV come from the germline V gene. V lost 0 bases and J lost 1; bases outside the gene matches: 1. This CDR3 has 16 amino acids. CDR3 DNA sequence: TGTGCCAGCAGCTTAGAAGCGGGAGGGGGCACAGATACGCAGTATTTT. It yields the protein CASSLEAGGGTDTQYF.

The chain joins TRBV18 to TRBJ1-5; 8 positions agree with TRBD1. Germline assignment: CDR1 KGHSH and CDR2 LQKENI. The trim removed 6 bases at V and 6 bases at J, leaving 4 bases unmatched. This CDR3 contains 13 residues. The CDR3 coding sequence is TGTGCCAGCTCTGGACAGGGTGGTCAGCCCCAGCATTTT. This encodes CASSGQGGQPQHF.

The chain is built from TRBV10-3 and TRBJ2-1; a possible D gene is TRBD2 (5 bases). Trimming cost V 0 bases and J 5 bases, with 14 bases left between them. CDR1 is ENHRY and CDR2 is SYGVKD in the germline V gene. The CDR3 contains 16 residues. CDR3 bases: TGTGCCATCAGTGAGTCGTTGGCTAGCACCGACAATGAGCAGTTCTTC. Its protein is CAISESLASTDNEQFF.

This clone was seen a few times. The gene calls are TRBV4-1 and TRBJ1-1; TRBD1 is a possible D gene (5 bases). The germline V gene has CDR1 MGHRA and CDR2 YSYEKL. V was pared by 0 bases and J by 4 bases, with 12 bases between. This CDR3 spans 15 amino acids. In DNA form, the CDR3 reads TGCGCCAGCAGCCAAGAGAAAGGGGATCCCACTGAAGCTTTCTTT. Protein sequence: CASSQEKGDPTEAFF.

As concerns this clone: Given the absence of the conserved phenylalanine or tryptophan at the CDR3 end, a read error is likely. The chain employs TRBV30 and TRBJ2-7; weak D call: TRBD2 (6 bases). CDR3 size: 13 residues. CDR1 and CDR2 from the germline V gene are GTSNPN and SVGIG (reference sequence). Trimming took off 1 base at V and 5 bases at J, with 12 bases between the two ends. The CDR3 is CAWSETGVDEQYL. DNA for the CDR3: TGTGCCTGGAGTGAAACGGGAGTCGACGAGCAGTACCTC.

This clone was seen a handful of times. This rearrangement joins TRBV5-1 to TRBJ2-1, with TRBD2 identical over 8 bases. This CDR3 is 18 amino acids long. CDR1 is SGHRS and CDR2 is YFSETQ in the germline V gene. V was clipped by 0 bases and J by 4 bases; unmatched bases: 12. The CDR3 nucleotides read TGCGCCAGCAGCTTGGGTCTAGCGGGTCGCACTCTTTACAATGAGCAGTTCTTC. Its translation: CASSLGLAGRTLYNEQFF.

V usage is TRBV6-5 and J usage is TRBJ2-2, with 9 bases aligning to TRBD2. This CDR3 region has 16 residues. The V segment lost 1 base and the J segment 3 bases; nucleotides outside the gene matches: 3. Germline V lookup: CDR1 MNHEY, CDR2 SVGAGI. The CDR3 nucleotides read TGTGCCAGCAGTTACTTTCTAGCGGGATACACCGGGGAGCTGTTTTTT. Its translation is CASSYFLAGYTGELFF.

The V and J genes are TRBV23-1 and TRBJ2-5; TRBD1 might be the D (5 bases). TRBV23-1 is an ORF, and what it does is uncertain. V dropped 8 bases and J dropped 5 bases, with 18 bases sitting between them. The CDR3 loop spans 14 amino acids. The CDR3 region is CASGLYGHRETQYF. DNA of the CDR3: TGCGCCAGCGGTCTATACGGGCACAGGGAGACCCAGTACTTC.

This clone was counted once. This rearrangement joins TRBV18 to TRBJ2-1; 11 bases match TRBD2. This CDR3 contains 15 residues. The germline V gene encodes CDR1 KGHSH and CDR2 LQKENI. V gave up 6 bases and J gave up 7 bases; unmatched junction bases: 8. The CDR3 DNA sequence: TGTGCCAGCTCCCCGACTAGCGGGAATGGGAATGAGCAGTTCTTC. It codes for CASSPTSGNGNEQFF.

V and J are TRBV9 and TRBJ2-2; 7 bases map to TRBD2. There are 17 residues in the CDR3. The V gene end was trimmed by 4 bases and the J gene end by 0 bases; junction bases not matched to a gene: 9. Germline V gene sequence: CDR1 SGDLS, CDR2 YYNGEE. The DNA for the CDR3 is TGTGCCAGCAGCCCGGGGGTGGGACTACCGAACACCGGGGAGCTGTTTTTT. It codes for CASSPGVGLPNTGELFF.